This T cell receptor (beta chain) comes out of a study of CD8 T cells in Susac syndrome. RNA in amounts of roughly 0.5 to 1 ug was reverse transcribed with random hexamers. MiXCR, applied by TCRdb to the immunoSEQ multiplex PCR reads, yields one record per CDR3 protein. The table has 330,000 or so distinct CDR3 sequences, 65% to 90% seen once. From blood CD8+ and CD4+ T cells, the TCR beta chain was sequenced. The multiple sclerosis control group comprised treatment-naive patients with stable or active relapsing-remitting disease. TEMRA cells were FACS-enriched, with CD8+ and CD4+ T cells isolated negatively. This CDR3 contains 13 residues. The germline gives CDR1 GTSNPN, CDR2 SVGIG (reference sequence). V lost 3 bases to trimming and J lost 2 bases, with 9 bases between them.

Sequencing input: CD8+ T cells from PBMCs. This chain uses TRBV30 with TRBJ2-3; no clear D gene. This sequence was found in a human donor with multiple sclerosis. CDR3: CAWSGGYTDTQYF. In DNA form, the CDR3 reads TGTGCCTGGAGCGGCGGTTACACAGATACGCAGTATTTT.